Below are 19 T cell receptor beta chains sequenced from a single sample in a study of control samples from healthy donors and cancer patients. Profiling relied on immunoSEQ multiplex PCR, and the TCRdb table lists in-frame clones only, not all of them. The top ten clones hold over 0.95% of a sample with 100,000 or so clones, approximately 86% of them seen once. Sequencing was performed on blood. Receptors originate from a woman in her forties or fifties in good health.

V gene TRBV29-1 combines with J gene TRBJ1-1; maybe TRBD1 (5 bases). CDR1 and CDR2 from the germline V gene are SQVTM and ANQGSEA. The V and J ends lost 3 bases and 6 bases respectively, with 14 bases between them. CDR3 size: 13 residues. CDR3 loop: CSVDSHGAAEAFF. The CDR3 DNA reads as TGCAGCGTTGACTCCCATGGGGCCGCTGAAGCTTTCTTT.

This clone was seen a few times. The rearrangement joins TRBV9 to TRBJ1-1; D remains ambiguous. The germline V and J ends were trimmed by 4 bases and 0 bases, with 16 bases remaining between them. The CDR3 loop spans 16 amino acids. Germline CDR1 is SGDLS and CDR2 is YYNGEE. The CDR3 region is CASSPSAAFMNTEAFF. CDR3 nucleotide sequence: TGTGCCAGCAGCCCCTCAGCGGCATTCATGAACACTGAAGCTTTCTTT.

The sample holds one count of this clone. The J gene is TRBJ2-7, the V gene TRBV28; D possibly corresponds to TRBD2 (6 bases). The CDR3 covers 14 residues. V lost 8 bases to trimming and J lost 3 bases, with 17 bases between them. Germline V gene data show CDR1 as MDHEN and CDR2 as SYDVKM. The DNA for the CDR3 is TGTGCCAGCCACTCACGGGGGAGGAACTACGAGCAGTACTTC. It encodes CASHSRGRNYEQYF.

The chain uses TRBV4-3 and TRBJ2-3; either TRBD1 or TRBD2 may supply D (5 bases each). CDR1 and CDR2 (germline): LGHNA, YSLEER. Trimming removed 4 bases at V and 0 bases at J, with 20 bases between. The CDR3 extends over 18 amino acids. The CDR3 DNA follows: TGCGCCAGCAGCCCGTGGGGGTTCGGGGATAGTAGCACAGATACGCAGTATTTT. Amino acids: CASSPWGFGDSSTDTQYF.

The chain recombines TRBV28 with TRBJ1-1; D might be TRBD1 (6 bases). Germline values: CDR1 MDHEN, CDR2 SYDVKM. The CDR3 runs 14 residues. V lost 6 bases to trimming and J lost 6 bases, with 17 bases between them. The CDR3 coding sequence is TGTGCCAGCAGGACAGGAAGAGTAACCCCTGAAGCTTTCTTT. It codes for CASRTGRVTPEAFF.

J is TRBJ2-3 and V is TRBV7-2; a weak D match, TRBD2 (5 bases). The CDR3 runs 15 residues. The V and J ends lost 1 base and 3 bases respectively, with 11 bases between them. In germline, CDR1 is SGHTA, CDR2 FQGNSA. The CDR3 is CASSLDEGLTDTQYF. Written as DNA, the CDR3 is TGTGCCAGCAGCTTAGATGAGGGATTGACAGATACGCAGTATTTT.

The rearrangement joins TRBV5-1 to TRBJ2-7, with 9 bases aligning to TRBD1. The ends lost 3 bases at V and 3 bases at J; junction bases unmatched: 4. CDR1 SGHRS and CDR2 YFSETQ come from the germline V gene. The CDR3 is 14 amino acids. CDR3 in amino acids: CASSSPGQGYEQYF. In nucleotides, the CDR3 is TGCGCCAGCAGCTCTCCGGGACAGGGCTACGAGCAGTACTTC.

The chain employs TRBV5-1 and TRBJ2-3; D gene ambiguous. The CDR3 totals 13 residues. The germline V and J ends were trimmed by 0 bases and 6 bases, with 8 bases remaining between them. Germline V gene sequence: CDR1 SGHRS, CDR2 YFSETQ. CDR3 coding DNA: TGCGCCAGCAGCTTGGAACTCGCGGATACGCAGTATTTT. It yields the protein CASSLELADTQYF.

The chain couples TRBV29-1 to TRBJ2-5, with 12 bases lining up with TRBD1. This CDR3 has 16 residues. With 6 bases clipped from V and 5 bases from J, the junction kept 13 bases outside the gene matches. Germline CDR1 reads SQVTM; CDR2 reads ANQGSEA. CDR3 protein: CSVGRVGQGARETQYF. The DNA for the CDR3 is TGCAGCGTCGGTCGGGTGGGACAGGGGGCGAGGGAGACCCAGTACTTC.

The chain uses TRBV7-8 and TRBJ1-2, with D hard to call. The CDR3 runs to 15 residues. V lost 1 base and J lost 0, with 9 bases in between. Looked up from germline, CDR1 is SGHVS and CDR2 is FQNEAQ. The CDR3 sequence is CASSLEYSANYGYTF. The CDR3 DNA reads as TGTGCCAGCAGCTTAGAATACAGTGCTAACTATGGCTACACCTTC.

This sequence joins TRBV4-1 and TRBJ2-3; no clear D gene. The germline V and J ends were trimmed by 1 base and 2 bases, with 16 bases remaining between them. Germline V gene data show CDR1 as MGHRA and CDR2 as YSYEKL. This CDR3 has 17 amino acids. Here the CDR3 reads CASSQGDMVVFTDTQYF. The CDR3 DNA reads TGCGCCAGCAGCCAAGGGGATATGGTAGTCTTCACAGATACGCAGTATTTT.

This clone was detected only a few times. J is TRBJ2-1 and V is TRBV7-9; D is possibly TRBD1 (5 bases). Germline V gene sequence: CDR1 SEHNR, CDR2 FQNEAQ (reference sequence). CDR3 length equals 12 residues. V was trimmed by 10 bases and J by 6 bases, leaving 13 bases between them. CDR3 loop: CATLGVVNEQFF. The CDR3 DNA reads as TGTGCCACCCTAGGGGTTGTCAATGAGCAGTTCTTC. Using reference TRBV7-9 and TRBJ2-1 for the parts outside the CDR3, the full variable domain is DTGVSQNPRHKITKRGQNVTFRCDPISEHNRLYWYRQTLGQGPEFLTYFQNEAQLEKSRLLSDRFSAERPKGSFSTLEIQRTEQGDSAMYLCATLGVVNEQFFGPGTRLTVL.

This clone appeared once. V is TRBV5-6 and J is TRBJ2-5; the match to TRBD1 covers 8 bases. The CDR3 sequence is 14 residues long. Germline CDR1 is SGHDT and CDR2 is YYEEEE. The ends lost 4 bases at V and 2 bases at J; junction bases unmatched: 4. The CDR3 DNA is TGTGCCAGCAGCCGAGACAGGGGTCAAGAGACCCAGTACTTC. Residues: CASSRDRGQETQYF.

The chain is built from TRBV19 and TRBJ2-3; TRBD1 might be the D (5 bases). Trimming removed 1 base at V and 0 bases at J, with 11 bases between. This CDR3 region has 16 residues. The germline V gene encodes CDR1 LNHDA and CDR2 SQIVND (reference sequence). The CDR3 loop is CASSIGGRVSTDTQYF. The CDR3 DNA sequence: TGTGCCAGTAGTATAGGGGGCAGGGTGAGCACAGATACGCAGTATTTT.

The chain employs TRBV5-1 and TRBJ1-4; D ambiguous. CDR3 length: 15 residues. CDR1 is SGHRS and CDR2 is YFSETQ in the germline V gene. Trimming left V 4 bases short and J 5 bases short, with 15 bases between. Here the CDR3 DNA reads TGCGCCAGCAGCCAATGGAGAGGTACAAATGAAAAACTGTTTTTT. As protein: CASSQWRGTNEKLFF. The full variable domain, completed using reference TRBV5-1 and TRBJ1-4, is KAGVTQTPRYLIKTRGQQVTLSCSPISGHRSVSWYQQTPGQGLQFLFEYFSETQRNKGNFPGRFSGRQFSNSRSEMNVSTLELGDSALYLCASSQWRGTNEKLFFGSGTQLSVL.

The chain carries TRBV20-1 and TRBJ1-1; D unclear. The V gene's germline CDR1 is DFQATT and CDR2 SNEGSKA (reference sequence). The CDR3 has 11 amino acids. Trimming stripped 2 bases from V and 1 base from J, with 2 bases between. CDR3 region: CSARRNTEAFF. The CDR3 DNA follows: TGCAGTGCTAGACGGAACACTGAAGCTTTCTTT.

This chain uses TRBV11-2 with TRBJ2-5, with unresolved D. The CDR3 consists of 11 residues. Trimming left V 5 bases short and J 6 bases short, with 7 bases between. Per the germline V gene, CDR1 is SGHAT and CDR2 is FQNNGV. CDR3 nucleotides: TGTGCCAGCAGCACCGTTCAGACCCAGTACTTC. Protein: CASSTVQTQYF. Using reference TRBV11-2 and TRBJ2-5 for the parts outside the CDR3, the full variable domain is EAGVAQSPRYKIIEKRQSVAFWCNPISGHATLYWYQQILGQGPKLLIQFQNNGVVDDSQLPKDRFSAERLKGVDSTLKIQPAKLEDSAVYLCASSTVQTQYFGPGTRLLVL.

This chain links TRBV11-1 with TRBJ2-1, with D tentatively TRBD1 (7 bases). CDR1 SGHAT and CDR2 FQDESV come from the germline V gene (reference sequence). The CDR3 runs 15 residues. V was shortened by 3 bases and J by 0 bases, with 9 bases between the two germline ends. The CDR3 is CASSLQGGSYNEQFF. CDR3 coding DNA: TGTGCCAGCAGCTTGCAGGGGGGCTCCTACAATGAGCAGTTCTTC.

The V and J genes are TRBV3-1 (or the pseudogene TRBV3-2) and TRBJ1-1; D might be TRBD1 (5 bases). This CDR3 region has 16 residues. Germline CDR1 reads LGHDT; CDR2 reads YNNKEL (reference sequence). The V gene lost 0 bases and the J gene lost 4 bases, with 15 bases spanning the gap. CDR3 in DNA: TGTGCCAGCAGCCAAGACCTCACTAGCGGGGGCACTGAAGCTTTCTTT. Its protein product is CASSQDLTSGGTEAFF.